This TCR beta chain was sequenced for a study of T-cell reconstitution after alpha-beta-depleted transplantation in children. Trimming took 5 bases from V and 4 from J, leaving 10 bases between them. The CDR3 is made up of 13 amino acids. Germline V CDR1 and CDR2: SGHRS, YFSETQ. This clonotype was found many times. Preparation of the TCRbeta library was carried out with unique molecular identifiers. Via MiXCR, TCRdb re-called the PCR reads, giving one row per CDR3 protein. Seen here are around 200,000 distinct CDR3 sequences, roughly a tenth observed once, and the top ten hold over 5%. Sequenced material: PBMCs from the stem cell graft donor, taken from the stem cell graft. This receptor was taken from a human donor who donated a stem cell graft to a child with acute lymphoblastic leukemia. The rearrangement links TRBV5-1 to TRBJ2-1; D ambiguous. DNA of the CDR3: TGCGCCAGCAGGCTCACAGATTACAATGAGCAGTTCTTC. It encodes CASRLTDYNEQFF.